Listed below are T cell receptor beta chains from one sample, sequenced in a study of blood T cell repertoires in COVID-19. Profiling relied on immunoSEQ multiplex PCR, and the TCRdb table lists in-frame clones only, not all of them. The table records about 88,000 clones, 90% of them present only once. The sample comprised peripheral blood. The receptors stem from a man aged 60-69 years with acute or convalescent COVID-19. Each CDR3 is given with its conserved first and last residue. D genes are given only for firm matches. A clone size is listed for some rows: how often the clone was seen (once, few, many), or a class if it is expanded.

j_call: TRBJ2-5
v_call: TRBV19
d_call: TRBD2
clone_size: NA
cdr3_aa: CASSTTSGSETQYF
cdr3_nt: TGTGCCAGTAGTACGACTAGCGGGAGTGAGACCCAGTACTTC

j_call: TRBJ2-3
v_call: TRBV19
d_call: NA
clone_size: once
cdr3_aa: CASSTWTAADTQYF
cdr3_nt: TGTGCCAGTAGTACCTGGACTGCGGCGGATACGCAGTATTTT

j_call: TRBJ1-2
v_call: TRBV6-2/TRBV6-3
d_call: TRBD1
clone_size: NA
cdr3_aa: CASSYTGGDYGYTF
cdr3_nt: TGTGCCAGCAGTTACACAGGGGGAGACTATGGCTACACCTTC

j_call: TRBJ2-2
v_call: TRBV28
d_call: NA
clone_size: NA
cdr3_aa: CASSLSLGLTGELFF
cdr3_nt: TGTGCCAGCAGTTTATCCCTCGGACTAACCGGGGAGCTGTTTTTT

j_call: TRBJ2-7
v_call: TRBV18
d_call: NA
clone_size: NA
cdr3_aa: CASSRDLGGTDGEQYF
cdr3_nt: TGTGCCAGCTCACGGGACTTGGGGGGTACAGATGGCGAGCAGTACTTC

j_call: TRBJ2-7
v_call: TRBV7-3
d_call: TRBD1
clone_size: few
cdr3_aa: CASSLSQGPFYEQYF
cdr3_nt: TGTGCCAGCAGCTTATCACAGGGGCCCTTCTACGAGCAGTACTTC

j_call: TRBJ2-7
v_call: TRBV4-3
d_call: TRBD2
clone_size: NA
cdr3_aa: CASSQAGGTYEQYF
cdr3_nt: TGCGCCAGCAGCCAAGCCGGGGGGACCTACGAGCAGTACTTC

j_call: TRBJ2-7
v_call: TRBV5-1
d_call: NA
clone_size: once
cdr3_aa: CASSLSPAYEQYF
cdr3_nt: TGCGCCAGCAGCTTGAGTCCAGCCTACGAGCAGTACTTC

j_call: TRBJ2-5
v_call: TRBV5-1
d_call: NA
clone_size: NA
cdr3_aa: CASTDLIETQYF
cdr3_nt: TGCGCCAGTACGGACTTGATTGAGACCCAGTACTTC

j_call: TRBJ1-1
v_call: TRBV4-2
d_call: NA
clone_size: once
cdr3_aa: CASSQDRAGKAFF
cdr3_nt: TGTGCCAGCAGCCAAGATCGAGCCGGGAAAGCTTTCTTT

j_call: TRBJ2-3
v_call: TRBV24-1
d_call: TRBD2
clone_size: NA
cdr3_aa: CATSGTSGTDTQYF
cdr3_nt: TGTGCCACCAGTGGGACTAGCGGGACCGATACGCAGTATTTT

j_call: TRBJ2-3
v_call: TRBV6-5
d_call: NA
clone_size: NA
cdr3_aa: CASSYGSGGGTDTQYF
cdr3_nt: TGTGCCAGCAGTTACGGTAGCGGCGGTGGGACAGATACGCAGTATTTT

j_call: TRBJ2-1
v_call: TRBV3-1/TRBV3-2
d_call: TRBD2
clone_size: NA
cdr3_aa: CASSPGGEGPIEQFF
cdr3_nt: TGTGCCAGCAGCCCGGGGGGGGAGGGCCCTATCGAGCAGTTCTTC

j_call: TRBJ2-5
v_call: TRBV27
d_call: NA
clone_size: NA
cdr3_aa: CASRKTDQETQYF
cdr3_nt: TGTGCCAGCAGGAAGACAGACCAAGAGACCCAGTACTTC

j_call: TRBJ2-5
v_call: TRBV15
d_call: NA
clone_size: NA
cdr3_aa: CATSGGTPLETQYF
cdr3_nt: TGTGCCACCAGCGGGGGGACCCCGCTCGAGACCCAGTACTTC

j_call: TRBJ2-3
v_call: TRBV24-1
d_call: TRBD1
clone_size: NA
cdr3_aa: CATSDLGDSTQYF
cdr3_nt: TGTGCCACCAGTGATTTAGGGGACAGTACGCAGTATTTT

j_call: TRBJ1-6
v_call: TRBV4-2
d_call: TRBD1
clone_size: NA
cdr3_aa: CASSQGSGTGTNSPLHF
cdr3_nt: TGTGCCAGCAGCCAAGGTTCCGGGACAGGGACAAATTCACCCCTCCACTTT

j_call: TRBJ2-7
v_call: TRBV9
d_call: TRBD1
clone_size: NA
cdr3_aa: CASSPGTGYHEQYF
cdr3_nt: TGTGCCAGCAGCCCCGGGACAGGGTACCACGAGCAGTACTTC

j_call: TRBJ1-4
v_call: TRBV6-5
d_call: NA
clone_size: NA
cdr3_aa: CAAMEGREKLFF
cdr3_nt: TGTGCCGCGATGGAGGGTCGTGAAAAACTGTTTTTT

j_call: TRBJ2-2
v_call: TRBV7-3
d_call: TRBD2
clone_size: once
cdr3_aa: CASSLTLLAGGAGELFF
cdr3_nt: TGTGCCAGCAGCTTAACGTTATTAGCGGGGGGCGCCGGGGAGCTGTTTTTT

j_call: TRBJ1-2
v_call: TRBV2
d_call: NA
clone_size: few
cdr3_aa: CASSVNGEGYGYTF
cdr3_nt: TGTGCCAGCAGTGTGAACGGGGAGGGCTATGGCTACACCTTC

j_call: TRBJ2-6
v_call: TRBV6-4
d_call: NA
clone_size: NA
cdr3_aa: CASSMGPGANVLTF
cdr3_nt: TGTGCCAGCAGTATGGGGCCTGGGGCCAACGTCCTGACTTTC

j_call: TRBJ2-5
v_call: TRBV7-2
d_call: NA
clone_size: NA
cdr3_aa: CASSLGGRETQYF
cdr3_nt: TGTGCCAGCAGCTTGGGGGGGCGAGAGACCCAGTACTTC

j_call: TRBJ2-2
v_call: TRBV21-1
d_call: NA
clone_size: NA
cdr3_aa: CASSKVGPANTGELFF
cdr3_nt: TGTGCCAGCAGCAAAGTGGGGCCCGCGAACACCGGGGAGCTGTTTTTT

j_call: TRBJ2-1
v_call: TRBV21-1
d_call: NA
clone_size: NA
cdr3_aa: CASRGVSVRAGEGYNEQFF
cdr3_nt: TGTGCCAGCAGAGGTGTGAGTGTTAGGGCAGGGGAAGGCTACAATGAGCAGTTCTTC

j_call: TRBJ1-1
v_call: TRBV5-1
d_call: NA
clone_size: once
cdr3_aa: CASSSGPLNTEAFF
cdr3_nt: TGCGCCAGCAGCTCGGGTCCCCTTAACACTGAAGCTTTCTTT

j_call: TRBJ1-6
v_call: TRBV27
d_call: TRBD1
clone_size: NA
cdr3_aa: CASRTGTAYNSPLHF
cdr3_nt: TGTGCCAGCAGGACAGGGACTGCCTATAATTCACCCCTCCACTTT

j_call: TRBJ1-1
v_call: TRBV6-5
d_call: TRBD1
clone_size: few
cdr3_aa: CASSGDRGEAFF
cdr3_nt: TGTGCCAGCAGCGGTGACAGGGGAGAAGCTTTCTTT

j_call: TRBJ2-7
v_call: TRBV28
d_call: NA
clone_size: NA
cdr3_aa: CASSRSTGNEQYF
cdr3_nt: TGTGCCAGCAGTAGGTCTACAGGGAACGAGCAGTACTTC

j_call: TRBJ1-1
v_call: TRBV5-6
d_call: TRBD1
clone_size: NA
cdr3_aa: CASSSLAGTVNTEAFF
cdr3_nt: TGTGCCAGCAGCTCGCTAGCCGGGACAGTGAACACTGAAGCTTTCTTT

j_call: TRBJ1-1
v_call: TRBV5-3
d_call: TRBD1
clone_size: NA
cdr3_aa: CARSPRTGGDTEAFF
cdr3_nt: TGTGCCAGAAGCCCCAGGACAGGGGGAGACACTGAAGCTTTCTTT

j_call: TRBJ1-2
v_call: TRBV25-1
d_call: NA
clone_size: NA
cdr3_aa: CASSDRRGANYGYTF
cdr3_nt: TGTGCCAGCAGTGATCGGAGGGGCGCAAACTATGGCTACACCTTC

j_call: TRBJ1-1
v_call: TRBV29-1
d_call: TRBD1
clone_size: few
cdr3_aa: CSVGGGTGRMNTEAFF
cdr3_nt: TGCAGCGTTGGGGGGGGGACAGGGAGAATGAACACTGAAGCTTTCTTT

j_call: TRBJ2-3
v_call: TRBV24-1
d_call: NA
clone_size: once
cdr3_aa: CATSDSTGRGDTQYF
cdr3_nt: TGTGCCACCAGTGATTCGACAGGTCGTGGAGATACGCAGTATTTT

j_call: TRBJ1-1
v_call: TRBV28
d_call: NA
clone_size: NA
cdr3_aa: CASSIGTQAFF
cdr3_nt: TGTGCCAGCAGTATTGGGACTCAAGCTTTCTTT